The rows below give T cell receptor beta chains drawn from one sample of a study of cytomegalovirus exposure and HLA in healthy donors. Using immunoSEQ multiplex PCR, the repertoire was profiled, and TCRdb retains in-frame clones only, with some absent. The table lists 150,000 to 200,000 clones, 68% of them singletons. The sequenced material came from PBMCs. The receptors derive from a man aged 50-60 years in good health and CMV-seronegative. CDR3s include the opening cysteine and the closing phenylalanine or tryptophan. D genes are given only for firm matches. Size is omitted from some rows. Given values are once, few, many or a class for expanded clones.

. TRBJ1-6 . TRBV7-2 CASRDWRNYNSPLHF TGTGCCAGCAGAGACTGGCGCAACTATAATTCACCCCTCCACTTT
. TRBJ2-7 . TRBV12-2 CASHFEGAQGYEQYF TGTGCAAGTCACTTTGAAGGGGCGCAGGGCTACGAGCAGTACTTC
. TRBJ2-7 . TRBV6-5 CASSYRDKRGEQYF TGTGCCAGCAGTTACCGGGACAAGAGGGGCGAGCAGTACTTC
TRBD1 TRBJ1-4 few TRBV6-1 CASSEGQGWSEKLFF TGTGCCAGCAGCGAGGGACAGGGATGGAGTGAAAAACTGTTTTTT
. TRBJ1-1 . TRBV18 CASSRTGSVTEAFF TGTGCCAGCTCACGTACAGGGTCGGTCACTGAAGCTTTCTTT
. TRBJ2-3 . TRBV9 CASSIAEGGLTDTQYF TGTGCCAGCTCCATCGCTGAGGGGGGGCTCACAGATACGCAGTATTTT
. TRBJ1-6 . TRBV4-1 CASSQESSYNSPLHF TGCGCCAGCAGCCAAGAGAGCTCCTATAATTCACCCCTCCACTTT
. TRBJ1-6 . TRBV19 CASSILGSGSPLHF TGTGCCAGTAGTATTCTGGGGAGTGGTTCACCCCTCCACTTT
TRBD1 TRBJ2-1 once TRBV5-4 CASSLIQGAGEQFF TGTGCCAGCAGCTTGATACAGGGGGCGGGTGAGCAGTTCTTC
TRBD1 TRBJ2-5 . TRBV7-2 CASSLGPGQQETQYF TGTGCCAGCAGCCTTGGACCGGGACAGCAAGAGACCCAGTACTTC
. TRBJ2-1 . TRBV5-1 CASSSQYEQFF TGCGCCAGCAGCTCACAGTATGAGCAGTTCTTC
TRBD1 TRBJ1-1 few TRBV4-1 CASSLQGANTEAFF TGCGCCAGCAGCCTACAGGGGGCGAACACTGAAGCTTTCTTT
. TRBJ1-1 . TRBV5-6 CASSSLPGSTEAFF TGTGCCAGCAGCTCCCTTCCGGGGAGCACTGAAGCTTTCTTT
. TRBJ2-5 . TRBV11-2 CASSRQGGPKYQETQYF TGTGCCAGCAGCCGGCAGGGGGGCCCTAAGTACCAAGAGACCCAGTACTTC
TRBD1 TRBJ2-7 once TRBV5-1 CASSLPRGTYEQYF TGCGCCAGCAGCTTGCCCAGGGGGACCTACGAGCAGTACTTC
. TRBJ2-7 . TRBV5-6 CASSRRSTGHPSSYEQYF TGTGCCAGCAGCCGCAGGAGTACGGGACACCCGAGCTCCTACGAGCAGTACTTC
. TRBJ2-7 . TRBV4-1 CASSQDRLGGASYEQYF TGCGCCAGCAGCCAAGATAGGTTAGGAGGGGCGTCATACGAGCAGTACTTC
TRBD2 TRBJ2-7 . TRBV7-9 CASSWTSGGASEQYF TGTGCCAGCAGCTGGACTAGCGGGGGGGCCTCCGAGCAGTACTTC
. TRBJ2-4 . TRBV7-2 CASSPTGRVNIQYF TGTGCCAGCAGCCCAACAGGGAGGGTAAACATTCAGTACTTC
. TRBJ2-7 . TRBV10-3 CAISESGQGYEQYF TGTGCCATCAGTGAGTCGGGGCAGGGATACGAGCAGTACTTC
TRBD1 TRBJ2-7 . TRBV7-9 CASRPKPGQGDGEQYF TGTGCCAGCAGGCCTAAGCCGGGACAGGGGGATGGCGAGCAGTACTTC
. TRBJ2-7 few TRBV27 CASSSPPGEQYF TGTGCCAGCAGTTCTCCCCCGGGAGAGCAGTACTTC
. TRBJ2-2 . TRBV6-6 CASTGDWDIRSGELFF TGTGCCAGCACCGGAGATTGGGACATTCGCTCCGGGGAGCTGTTTTTT
. TRBJ2-6 . TRBV25-1 CASSRGSGANVLTF TGTGCCAGCAGTCGAGGCTCTGGGGCCAACGTCCTGACTTTC
TRBD2 TRBJ2-7 . TRBV6-4 CASSESGDSYEQYF TGTGCCAGCAGTGAGAGCGGGGATTCCTACGAGCAGTACTTC
TRBD1 TRBJ1-2 . TRBV7-2 CASSDRDRAFLGYTF TGTGCCAGCAGCGACCGGGACAGGGCCTTTTTGGGCTACACCTTC
TRBD1 TRBJ1-2 . TRBV28 CASSPTGGYGYTF TGTGCCAGCAGCCCGACAGGGGGCTATGGCTACACCTTC
. TRBJ2-7 . TRBV11-2 CASSHKGASLSGYEQYF TGTGCCAGCAGTCACAAAGGGGCCTCCCTCTCCGGTTACGAGCAGTACTTC
. TRBJ1-2 . TRBV27 CASSLGPGDYGYTF TGTGCCAGCAGTTTAGGGCCAGGGGACTATGGCTACACCTTC
. TRBJ2-1 . TRBV5-6 CASSLVGGEQFF TGTGCCAGCAGCTTGGTGGGGGGTGAGCAGTTCTTC
TRBD1 TRBJ1-5 once TRBV28 CASIRDSYNQPQHF TGTGCCAGCATCCGGGACAGCTACAATCAGCCCCAGCATTTT
TRBD1 TRBJ1-1 . TRBV7-9 CASSFSGQGTEAFF TGTGCCAGCAGCTTTTCGGGACAGGGTACTGAAGCTTTCTTT
. TRBJ1-1 . TRBV7-9 CASSIQGPTEAFF TGTGCCAGCAGCATTCAGGGCCCCACTGAAGCTTTCTTT
TRBD2 TRBJ2-3 . TRBV7-2 CASSSLSGGPGDTQYF TGTGCCAGCAGCTCCTTAAGCGGGGGGCCGGGGGATACGCAGTATTTT
. TRBJ2-5 few TRBV7-9 CASSFDSTGRMETQYF TGTGCCAGCAGCTTCGATTCAACAGGGAGAATGGAGACCCAGTACTTC
TRBD1 TRBJ1-5 few TRBV5-8 CASSTRDRRNQPQHF TGTGCCAGCAGCACCCGGGACAGAAGAAATCAGCCCCAGCATTTT
. TRBJ2-4 . TRBV14 CASSQRAAKNIQYF TGTGCCAGCAGCCAAAGAGCCGCGAAAAACATTCAGTACTTC
. TRBJ1-5 once TRBV10-3 CAISDGGLGSNQPQHF TGTGCCATCAGTGACGGGGGGTTAGGGTCCAATCAGCCCCAGCATTTT
TRBD2 TRBJ2-3 . TRBV7-6 CASSLSLAGASDTQYF TGTGCCAGCAGCTTATCCCTAGCGGGTGCATCAGATACGCAGTATTTT
. TRBJ1-3 . TRBV7-2 CASSARPGFYSGNTIYF TGTGCCAGCAGCGCCCGCCCAGGGTTCTACTCTGGAAACACCATATATTTT
TRBD2 TRBJ2-3 . TRBV5-4 CASSTPGTSGPLSTDTQYF TGTGCCAGCAGCACCCCCGGGACTAGCGGACCCCTCAGCACAGATACGCAGTATTTT
TRBD1 TRBJ1-1 . TRBV6-5 CASSNHRGRNTEAFF TGTGCCAGCAGCAACCACAGGGGAAGGAACACTGAAGCTTTCTTT
. TRBJ2-5 . TRBV6-1 CASSGTLQETQYF TGTGCCAGCAGTGGGACTCTCCAAGAGACCCAGTACTTC